This T cell receptor (beta chain) was identified during a study of blood T cell repertoires in COVID-19. Background on the study: PBMCs, B-cell-depleted T cells, or T cells provided the cDNA or gDNA that made up the material.

This CDR3 has 18 amino acids. Looked up from germline, CDR1 is MGHRA and CDR2 is YSYEKL. Between the trimmed V and J ends, which lost 5 bases and 4 bases, there was a span of 21 bases. Clones were sequenced by immunoSEQ multiplex PCR, and TCRdb holds only the in-frame ones, with some missing. The data hold 220,000 or so clones, with around 84% observed a single time. The clonotype comes from a man in his thirties or forties with active or convalescent COVID-19. The rearrangement links TRBV4-1 to TRBJ2-6, with D perhaps matching TRBD1 (5 bases). Sequencing input: peripheral blood. CDR3 loop: CASSEGRQGFTGANVLTF. The CDR3 nucleotides are TGCGCCAGCAGCGAAGGGCGGCAGGGATTCACCGGGGCCAACGTCCTGACTTTC.